This TCR beta chain was sequenced during a study of neurological immune-mediated disorders. Study summary: Multiple sclerosis patients numbering some 35 comprised around 31 relapsing-remitting and 3 secondary progressive patients. Study-wide points: HTLV-1-associated myelopathy had the most TCR clonal expansion, and multiple sclerosis had the least, less than healthy controls.

Trimming removed 3 bases from V and 2 bases from J, with 11 bases in between. Germline assignment: CDR1 SQVTM and CDR2 ANQGSEA. CDR3 size: 13 residues. Stored at -80 C, 2 million PBMCs were the source of the unsorted libraries. Synthesis of cDNA was accomplished via 5'RACE employing 10-nucleotide random UMIs. A single record per CDR3 protein comes from TCRdb applying MiXCR to the 5' RACE reads. Of roughly 100,000 distinct CDR3 sequences listed, around 3.4% are singletons. This clonotype was seen repeatedly, ten times or more. Its antigen is still unknown. The material sequenced was PBMCs. The sequence was obtained from a woman younger than 35 with multiple sclerosis. The gene calls are TRBV29-1 and TRBJ2-7; D may be TRBD2 (7 bases). The CDR3 is CSVEGGGTYEQYF. The DNA for the CDR3 is TGCAGCGTTGAGGGCGGGGGCACCTACGAGCAGTACTTC.